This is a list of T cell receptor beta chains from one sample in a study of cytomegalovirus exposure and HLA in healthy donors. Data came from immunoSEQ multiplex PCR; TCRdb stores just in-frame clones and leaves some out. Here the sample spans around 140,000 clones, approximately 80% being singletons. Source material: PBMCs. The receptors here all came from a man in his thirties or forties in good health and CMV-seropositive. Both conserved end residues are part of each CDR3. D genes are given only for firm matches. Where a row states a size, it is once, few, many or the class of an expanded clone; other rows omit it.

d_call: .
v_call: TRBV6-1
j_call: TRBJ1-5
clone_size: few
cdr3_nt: TGTGCCAGCAGTGAAGCGAAAGGAACTCCAGGGAGCAATCAGCCCCAGCATTTT
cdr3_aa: CASSEAKGTPGSNQPQHF

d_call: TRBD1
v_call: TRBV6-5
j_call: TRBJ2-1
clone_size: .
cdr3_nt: TGTGCCAGCAGAACCGGAACAGGGGTGAATGAGCAGTTCTTC
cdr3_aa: CASRTGTGVNEQFF

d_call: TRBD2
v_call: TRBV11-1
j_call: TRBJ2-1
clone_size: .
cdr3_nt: TGTGCCAGCAGCTTAGAATCTAGCGGGAGGATTTATGAGCAGTTCTTC
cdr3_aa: CASSLESSGRIYEQFF

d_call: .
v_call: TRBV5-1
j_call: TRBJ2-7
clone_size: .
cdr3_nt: TGCGCCAGCAGCTTGGGTAGAGGAGGGGTCGAGCAGTACTTC
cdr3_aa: CASSLGRGGVEQYF

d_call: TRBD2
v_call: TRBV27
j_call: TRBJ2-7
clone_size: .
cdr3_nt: TGTGCCAGCAGTTCCTCGACTAGCGGGAGGTACGAGCAGTACTTC
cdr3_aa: CASSSSTSGRYEQYF

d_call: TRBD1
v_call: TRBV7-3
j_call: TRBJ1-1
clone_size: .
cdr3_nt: TGTGCCAGCAGCCTCGAGGGGGCACGCACTGAAGCTTTCTTT
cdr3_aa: CASSLEGARTEAFF

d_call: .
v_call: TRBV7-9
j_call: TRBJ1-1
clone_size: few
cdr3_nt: TGTGCCAGCAGCTTAGTACAGGTGAAGACTGAAGCTTTCTTT
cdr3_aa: CASSLVQVKTEAFF

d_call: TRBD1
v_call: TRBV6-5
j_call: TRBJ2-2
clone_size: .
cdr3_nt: TGTGCCAGCCGGGGACAGGGGGCTAACACCGGGGAGCTGTTTTTT
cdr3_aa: CASRGQGANTGELFF

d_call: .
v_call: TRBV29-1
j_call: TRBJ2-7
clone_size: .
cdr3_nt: TGCAGCGTAGGGGACACCTCCTACGAGCAGTACTTC
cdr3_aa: CSVGDTSYEQYF

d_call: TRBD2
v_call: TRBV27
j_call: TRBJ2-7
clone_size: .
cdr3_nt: TGTGCCAGCCGACTAGCGGGAGGAGCCAGACCCTACGAGCAGTACTTC
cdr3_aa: CASRLAGGARPYEQYF

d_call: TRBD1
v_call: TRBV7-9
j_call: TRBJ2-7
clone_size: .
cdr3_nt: TGTGCCAGCAGCCTACGGACAGGGGACCACGAGCAGTACTTC
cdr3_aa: CASSLRTGDHEQYF

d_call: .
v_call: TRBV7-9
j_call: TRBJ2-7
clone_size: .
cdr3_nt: TGTGCCAGCAGCCCAGGAAGGACAGCGTCCTACGAGCAGTACTTC
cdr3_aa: CASSPGRTASYEQYF

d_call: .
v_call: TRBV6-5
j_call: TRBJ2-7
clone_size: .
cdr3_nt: TGTGCCAGCCTTCAACGGGGAAGCTCCTACGAGCAGTACTTC
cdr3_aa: CASLQRGSSYEQYF

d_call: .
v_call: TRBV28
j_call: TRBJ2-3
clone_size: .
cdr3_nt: TGTGCCAGCAGCCCAACAAGGGACGGGACAACCTCAATCGATACGCAGTATTTT
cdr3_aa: CASSPTRDGTTSIDTQYF

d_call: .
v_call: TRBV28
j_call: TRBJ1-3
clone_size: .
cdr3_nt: TGTGCCAGCAGTTTAGGGGGAGGTATCCAGGGAAACACCATATATTTT
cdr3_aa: CASSLGGGIQGNTIYF

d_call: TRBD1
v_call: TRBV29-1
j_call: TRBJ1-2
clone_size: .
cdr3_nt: TGCAGCGTTGCGACAGGGAGCTATGGCTACACCTTC
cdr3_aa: CSVATGSYGYTF

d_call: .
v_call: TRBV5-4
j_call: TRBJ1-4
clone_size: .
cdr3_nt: TGTGCCAGCAGCCCCGAGGTGGCGGGGAATGAAAAACTGTTTTTT
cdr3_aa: CASSPEVAGNEKLFF

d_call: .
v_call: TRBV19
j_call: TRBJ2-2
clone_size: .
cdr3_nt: TGTGCCACCCCCCGGGACTTAAACACCGGGGAGCTGTTTTTT
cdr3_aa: CATPRDLNTGELFF

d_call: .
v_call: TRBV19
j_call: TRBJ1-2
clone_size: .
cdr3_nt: TGTGCCAGTTCCAGGGCTGACTATGGCTACACCTTC
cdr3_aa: CASSRADYGYTF

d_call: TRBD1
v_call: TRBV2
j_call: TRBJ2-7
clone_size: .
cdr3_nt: TGTGCCAGCAGTGAAGCGGGACAGGGCCCCTACGAGCAGTACTTC
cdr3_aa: CASSEAGQGPYEQYF

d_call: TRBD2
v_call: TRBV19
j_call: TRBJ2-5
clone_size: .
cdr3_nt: TGTGCCAGTAGTGTGACTAGCGGATTCCAAGAGACCCAGTACTTC
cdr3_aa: CASSVTSGFQETQYF

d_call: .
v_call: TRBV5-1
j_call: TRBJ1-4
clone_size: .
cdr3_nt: TGCGCCAGCAGGATAGGGGATGAAAAACTGTTTTTT
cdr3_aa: CASRIGDEKLFF

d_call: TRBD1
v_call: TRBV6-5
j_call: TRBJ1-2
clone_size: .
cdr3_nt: TGTGCCAGCAGCACAGGGGGGGGTGGGAGAGGCTACACCTTC
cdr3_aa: CASSTGGGGRGYTF

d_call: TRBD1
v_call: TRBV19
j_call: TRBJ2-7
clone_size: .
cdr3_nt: TGTGCCAGTAGTATGGGTAGACAGGGGCTTAACTACGAGCAGTACTTC
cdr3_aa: CASSMGRQGLNYEQYF

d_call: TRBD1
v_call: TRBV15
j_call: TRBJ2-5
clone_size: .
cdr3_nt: TGTGCCACCAGCCGGACAGGGAAAGAGACCCAGTACTTC
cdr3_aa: CATSRTGKETQYF

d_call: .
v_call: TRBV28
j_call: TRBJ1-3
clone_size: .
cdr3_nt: TGTGCCAGCAGTGAAACGGACACGGCCGGAAACACCATATATTTT
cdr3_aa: CASSETDTAGNTIYF

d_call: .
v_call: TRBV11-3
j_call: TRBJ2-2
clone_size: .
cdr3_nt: TGTGCCAGCAGCTTTGGGTTAGGCAAGACAGTTTCGAACACCGGGGAGCTGTTTTTT
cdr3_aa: CASSFGLGKTVSNTGELFF

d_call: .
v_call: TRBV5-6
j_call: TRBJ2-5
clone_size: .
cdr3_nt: TGTGCCAGCAGCTTGTATCAGGGCCAAGAGACCCAGTACTTC
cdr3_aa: CASSLYQGQETQYF

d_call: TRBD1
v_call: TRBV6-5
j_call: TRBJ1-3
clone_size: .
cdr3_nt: TGTGCCAGCAGCCCCCGGACAGGTGGAAACACCATATATTTT
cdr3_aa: CASSPRTGGNTIYF

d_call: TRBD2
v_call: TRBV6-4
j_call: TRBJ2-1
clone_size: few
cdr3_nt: TGTGCCAGCAGTGTCCTTAGCGGGGGGCGTAGAAATGAGCAGTTCTTC
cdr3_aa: CASSVLSGGRRNEQFF

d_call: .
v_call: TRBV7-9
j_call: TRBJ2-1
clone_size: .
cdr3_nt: TGTGCCAGCAGCTCTCGGCTAGCGCTTTACAATGAGCAGTTCTTC
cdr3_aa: CASSSRLALYNEQFF

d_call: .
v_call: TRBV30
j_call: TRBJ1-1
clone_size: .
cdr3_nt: TGTGCCTGGAGTCCGCCCAGAGGTTTAGACCGCCGGAGTAGCACTGAAGCTTTCTTT
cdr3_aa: CAWSPPRGLDRRSSTEAFF

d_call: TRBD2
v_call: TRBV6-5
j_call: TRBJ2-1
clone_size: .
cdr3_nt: TGTGCCAGCAGGGGGACTAGTTACAATGAGCAGTTCTTC
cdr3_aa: CASRGTSYNEQFF

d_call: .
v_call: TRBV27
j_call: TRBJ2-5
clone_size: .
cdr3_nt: TGTGCCAGCAGTTCCAGCAGGGAGACCCAGTACTTC
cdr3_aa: CASSSSRETQYF

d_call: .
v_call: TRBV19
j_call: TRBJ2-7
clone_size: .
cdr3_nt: TGTGCCACCAGGAGGCAGCTAGCTAGCTCCTACGAGCAGTACTTC
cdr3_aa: CATRRQLASSYEQYF

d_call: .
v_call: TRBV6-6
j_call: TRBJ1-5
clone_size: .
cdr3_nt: TGTGCCAGCAGTTACCGAGAAAATCAGCCCCAGCATTTT
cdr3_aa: CASSYRENQPQHF

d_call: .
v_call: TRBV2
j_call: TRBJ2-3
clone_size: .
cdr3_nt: TGTGCCAGCAGTGAAGCGCTTCTCTCAGGGGGCACAGATACGCAGTATTTT
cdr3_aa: CASSEALLSGGTDTQYF

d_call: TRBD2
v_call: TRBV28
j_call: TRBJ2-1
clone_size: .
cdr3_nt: TGTGCCAGCAGTCCCCGACTAGCGGGGGTTGATGAGCAGTTCTTC
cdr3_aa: CASSPRLAGVDEQFF

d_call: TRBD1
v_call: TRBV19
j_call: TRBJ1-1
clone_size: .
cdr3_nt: TGTGCCAGTTCTTTACAGGGGGCGCTGGACACTGAAGCTTTCTTT
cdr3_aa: CASSLQGALDTEAFF

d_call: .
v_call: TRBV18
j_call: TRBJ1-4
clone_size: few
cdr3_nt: TGTGCCAGCTCACCATTCAGGGAGGGAAATGAAAAACTGTTTTTT
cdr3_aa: CASSPFREGNEKLFF

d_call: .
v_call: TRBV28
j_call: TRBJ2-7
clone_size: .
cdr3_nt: TGTGCCAGCAGGCAGGGTTACGAGCAGTACTTC
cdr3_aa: CASRQGYEQYF

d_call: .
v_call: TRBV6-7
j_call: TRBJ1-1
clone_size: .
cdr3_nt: TGTGCCAGCAGACTCCCCGGGGACACTGAAGCTTTCTTT
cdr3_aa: CASRLPGDTEAFF

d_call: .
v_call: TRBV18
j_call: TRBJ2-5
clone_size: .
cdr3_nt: TGTGCCAGCTCTTACCTAGGAGAGACCCAGTACTTC
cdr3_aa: CASSYLGETQYF

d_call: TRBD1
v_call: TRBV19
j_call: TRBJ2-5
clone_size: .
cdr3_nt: TGTGCCAGTAGGTCACAGGGGGCTTACCAAGAGACCCAGTACTTC
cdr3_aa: CASRSQGAYQETQYF

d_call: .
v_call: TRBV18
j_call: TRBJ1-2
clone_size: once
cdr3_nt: TGTGCCAGCTCACCACCGAACAGGCGCGTTGATGGCTACACCTTC
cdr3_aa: CASSPPNRRVDGYTF

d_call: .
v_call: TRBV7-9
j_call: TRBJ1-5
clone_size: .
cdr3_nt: TGTGCCAGCAGCGACCAGGGGTTGGGCAATCAGCCCCAGCATTTT
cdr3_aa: CASSDQGLGNQPQHF

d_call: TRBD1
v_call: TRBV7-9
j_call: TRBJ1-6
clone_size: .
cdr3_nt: TGTGCCAGCAGCCATGACAGGGCTGATTCACCCCTCCACTTT
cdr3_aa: CASSHDRADSPLHF

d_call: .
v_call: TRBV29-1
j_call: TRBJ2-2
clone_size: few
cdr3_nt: TGCAGCGTTGTAGGCGGGCGTAACACCGGGGAGCTGTTTTTT
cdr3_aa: CSVVGGRNTGELFF

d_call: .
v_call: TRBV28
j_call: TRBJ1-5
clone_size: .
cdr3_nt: TGTGCCAGCAGCCCCCTCAATCAGCCCCAGCATTTT
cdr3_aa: CASSPLNQPQHF

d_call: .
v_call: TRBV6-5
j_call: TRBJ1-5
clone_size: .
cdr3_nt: TGTGCCAGCAGTTCTCGACAAAGCAATCAGCCCCAGCATTTT
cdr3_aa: CASSSRQSNQPQHF

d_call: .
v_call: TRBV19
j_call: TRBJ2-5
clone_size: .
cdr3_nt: TGTGCCAGTAGTATGGAAGGAGGAGCGGAAGAGACCCAGTACTTC
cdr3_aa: CASSMEGGAEETQYF

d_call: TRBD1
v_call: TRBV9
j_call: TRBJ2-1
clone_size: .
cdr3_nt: TGTGCCAGCAGCGTCCCGGGACAGGGGACTAACAATGAGCAGTTCTTC
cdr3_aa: CASSVPGQGTNNEQFF

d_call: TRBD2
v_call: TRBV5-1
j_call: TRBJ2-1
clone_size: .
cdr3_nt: TGCGCCAGCAGCTTCACTAGCGGGGGGGCCCATGAGCAGTTCTTC
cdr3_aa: CASSFTSGGAHEQFF